The rows below give T cell receptor beta chains drawn from one sample of a study of shared clonotypes between healthy human individuals. Method: immunoSEQ multiplex PCR; TCRdb's copy keeps in-frame clones and lacks some. Of about 2 million clones in the sample, approximately 94% were seen once. The sample taken for sequencing was naive CD8+ T cells sorted from blood. These receptors were obtained from a man between 18 and 29 years old in good health. Both conserved end residues are part of each CDR3. D genes are given only for firm matches. Not every row has a clone size; where given, it reads once, few, many or a size class.

TRBV12-5	TRBD1	TRBJ2-4	.	13	CASAQDREAIQYF	TGTGCTAGTGCCCAGGACAGGGAGGCCATTCAGTACTTC
TRBV9	TRBD2	TRBJ2-1	.	14	CASSAGGAYNEQFF	TGTGCCAGCAGCGCCGGGGGGGCTTACAATGAGCAGTTCTTC
TRBV27	TRBD2	TRBJ2-7	.	16	CASSLSAGESLYEQYF	TGTGCCAGCAGTTTGTCGGCGGGAGAGTCCCTCTACGAGCAGTACTTC
TRBV5-6	.	TRBJ1-2	.	14	CASSLRGFNYGYTF	TGTGCCAGCAGCTTAAGAGGTTTTAACTATGGCTACACCTTC
TRBV13	.	TRBJ1-1	.	12	CASSLVGTEAFF	TGTGCCAGCAGCTTGGTGGGCACTGAAGCTTTCTTT
TRBV28	.	TRBJ1-2	.	14	CASSVAGDYYGYTF	TGTGCCAGCAGTGTAGCCGGGGACTACTATGGCTACACCTTC
TRBV6-6	.	TRBJ2-5	.	13	CASSPTLWETQYF	TGTGCCAGCAGCCCGACACTATGGGAGACCCAGTACTTC
TRBV7-3	.	TRBJ1-1	.	13	CASSFPRTGEAFF	TGTGCCAGCAGCTTCCCCCGAACCGGTGAAGCTTTCTTT
TRBV6-4	.	TRBJ1-6	.	14	CASSDYRDNSPLHF	TGTGCCAGCAGTGACTACAGGGATAATTCACCCCTCCACTTT
TRBV2	.	TRBJ2-7	.	13	CASNPTPGYEQYF	TGTGCCAGCAATCCGACACCAGGCTACGAGCAGTACTTC
TRBV4-1	.	TRBJ1-1	.	15	CASSQVSGMNTEAFF	TGCGCCAGCAGCCAAGTTTCCGGGATGAACACTGAAGCTTTCTTT
TRBV6-1	.	TRBJ2-7	.	15	CASSDSRNVAYEQYF	TGTGCCAGCAGCGACAGCAGGAATGTAGCCTACGAGCAGTACTTC
TRBV5-4	.	TRBJ1-2	.	13	CASSLADMYGYTF	TGTGCCAGCAGCTTGGCAGACATGTACGGCTACACCTTC
TRBV29-1	TRBD1	TRBJ2-3	.	16	CSVEGDRGGLADTQYF	TGCAGCGTTGAAGGGGACAGGGGGGGTTTGGCAGATACGCAGTATTTT
TRBV27	.	TRBJ1-5	.	14	CASRVQGGNQPQHF	TGTGCCAGCAGGGTACAGGGCGGGAATCAGCCCCAGCATTTT
TRBV10-1	TRBD2	TRBJ2-5	once	15	CASSESTRGEETQYF	TGCGCCAGCAGTGAGTCGACGCGGGGGGAAGAGACCCAGTACTTC
TRBV6-5	TRBD2	TRBJ2-1	.	13	CASSYREGGEQFF	TGTGCCAGCAGTTACAGAGAGGGAGGGGAGCAGTTCTTC
TRBV5-1	.	TRBJ2-1	.	13	CASSLGTYNEQFF	TGCGCCAGCAGCTTGGGCACCTACAATGAGCAGTTCTTC
TRBV4-1	TRBD2	TRBJ2-7	.	14	CASRVASGSYEQYF	TGCGCCAGCAGAGTGGCTAGCGGGTCCTACGAGCAGTACTTC
TRBV19	TRBD1	TRBJ2-3	.	14	CASSAGQEADTQYF	TGTGCCAGTAGTGCGGGACAGGAGGCAGATACGCAGTATTTT
TRBV4-1	.	TRBJ1-6	.	14	CASSQVRGYSPLHF	TGCGCCAGCAGCCAAGTTAGGGGGTATTCACCCCTCCACTTT
TRBV11-2	.	TRBJ2-1	.	14	CASSLGGPYNEQFF	TGTGCCAGCAGCCTCGGAGGCCCTTACAATGAGCAGTTCTTC
TRBV29-1	TRBD1	TRBJ1-2	.	13	CSVPGQGEYGYTF	TGCAGCGTTCCAGGACAGGGAGAATATGGCTACACCTTC
TRBV9	TRBD1	TRBJ1-1	.	14	CASSAGGWNTEAFF	TGTGCCAGCAGCGCAGGGGGGTGGAACACTGAAGCTTTCTTT